Below, 24 T cell receptor beta chains from the same sample are listed, as sequenced in a study of circulating and synovial CD4+ cells in juvenile arthritis. Here immunoSEQ multiplex PCR was the method, and the copy in TCRdb shows in-frame clones only, minus some. The data hold around 32,000 clones, with more than 90% observed a single time. The sequenced sample was CD4+ T cells from blood. These receptors were collected from a human donor with juvenile idiopathic arthritis.

This chain uses TRBV9 with TRBJ2-3; D might be TRBD2 (6 bases). The V end lost 0 bases, the J end lost 2 bases, and 13 bases lay between the germline ends. The CDR3 has 16 amino acids. Per germline, CDR1 SGDLS and CDR2 YYNGEE. Written as DNA, the CDR3 is TGTGCCAGCAGCGTAGTGACGGGGGACCTCACAGATACGCAGTATTTT. Protein product: CASSVVTGDLTDTQYF.

This chain uses TRBV6-5 with TRBJ2-2; the match to TRBD1 covers 7 bases. The CDR3 is 15 amino acids. The V gene end was trimmed by 7 bases and the J gene end by 13 bases; junction bases not matched to a gene: 18. Germline V gene data show CDR1 as MNHEY and CDR2 as SVGAGI. For the CDR3, the DNA is TGTGCCAGCACCACTATGGGACGGGAACACAGGGGGCTGTTTTTT. Its protein is CASTTMGREHRGLFF.

This rearrangement joins TRBV6-5 to TRBJ1-1, with no clear D. The CDR3 is 14 amino acids. V was clipped by 5 bases and J by 1 base, with 11 bases between them. Germline CDR1 MNHEY, CDR2 SVGAGI. The CDR3 here is CASSPNLPNTEAFF. In DNA, the CDR3 is TGTGCCAGCAGTCCCAACCTACCGAACACTGAAGCTTTCTTT.

This clone has only a few counts. CDR3 sequence: CAISESRIGGDEQYF. For the CDR3, the DNA is TGTGCCATCAGTGAGTCGAGGATCGGGGGAGATGAGCAGTACTTC. This chain connects TRBV10-3 to TRBJ2-7, with D perhaps matching TRBD2 (6 bases). V shed 0 bases and J shed 7 bases, with 16 bases lying between them. CDR1 ENHRY and CDR2 SYGVKD come from the germline V gene. The CDR3 extends over 15 amino acids.

The genes are TRBV18 and TRBJ2-2; 9 bases fit TRBD2. This CDR3 region has 17 residues. Germline values: CDR1 KGHSH, CDR2 LQKENI. V dropped 1 base and J dropped 6; count of bases not matched to a gene: 9. CDR3 in amino acids: CASSPQIAGGHAGELFF. In nucleotides, the CDR3 is TGTGCCAGCTCACCACAGATCGCGGGGGGGCATGCCGGGGAGCTGTTTTTT. The complete variable domain, with remaining parts taken from reference TRBV18 and TRBJ2-2, reads NAGVMQNPRHLVRRRGQEARLRCSPMKGHSHVYWYRQLPEEGLKFMVYLQKENIIDESGMPKERFSAEFPKEGPSILRIQQVVRGDSAAYFCASSPQIAGGHAGELFFGEGSRLTVL.

The V and J genes are TRBV2 and TRBJ2-3; 13 bases align to TRBD2. Trimming took 8 bases from V and 2 from J; bases not matched to a gene: 4. CDR3 length: 15 amino acids. CDR1 is SNHLY, CDR2 FYNNEI, per germline. The CDR3 DNA is TGTGCCAGCCCAGGGACTAGCGGGGACACAGATACGCAGTATTTT. Protein sequence: CASPGTSGDTDTQYF.

The chain is built from TRBV6-5 and TRBJ1-3; weak D call: TRBD1 (6 bases). V lost 6 bases to trimming and J lost 3 bases, with 12 bases between them. Germline lookup yields CDR1 MNHEY and CDR2 SVGAGI. CDR3 size: 14 residues. In DNA, the CDR3 is TGTGCCAGCAGCAGGGGACCGCTTGGAAACACCATATATTTT. Its translation: CASSRGPLGNTIYF.

The chain carries TRBV6-5 and TRBJ2-3, with TRBD2 identical over 7 bases. This CDR3 spans 15 amino acids. Per germline, CDR1 MNHEY and CDR2 SVGAGI. V trimming: 6 bases; J trimming: 4 bases; junction bases outside the gene matches: 10. The CDR3 DNA is TGTGCCAGCAGCCCCGTGGGGGGGAAATCAGATACGCAGTATTTT. This translates into CASSPVGGKSDTQYF.

The rearrangement links TRBV11-2 to TRBJ1-1, with 7 bases identical to TRBD1. The CDR3 is 14 residues long. Germline V gene lookup returns CDR1 SGHAT and CDR2 FQNNGV. V was clipped by 5 bases and J by 2 bases; unmatched bases: 5. The CDR3 loop reads CASSLTGLNTEAFF. The CDR3 DNA is TGTGCCAGCAGCCTGACAGGGCTAAACACTGAAGCTTTCTTT. Combining the CDR3 with reference TRBV11-2 and TRBJ1-1 gives the whole variable domain EAGVAQSPRYKIIEKRQSVAFWCNPISGHATLYWYQQILGQGPKLLIQFQNNGVVDDSQLPKDRFSAERLKGVDSTLKIQPAKLEDSAVYLCASSLTGLNTEAFFGQGTRLTVV.

This chain uses TRBV7-9 with TRBJ1-5, with D possibly TRBD1 on 5 matching bases. Trimming left V 3 bases short and J 6 bases short, with 6 bases between. Germline lookup yields CDR1 SEHNR and CDR2 FQNEAQ (reference sequence). There are 12 residues in the CDR3. CDR3 nucleotides: TGTGCCAGCAGCTTGGGGGGTCAGCCCCAGCATTTT. It yields the protein CASSLGGQPQHF.

The rearrangement uses TRBV9 and TRBJ1-1; 7 bases agree with TRBD1. Germline assignment: CDR1 SGDLS and CDR2 YYNGEE. Germline trimming cut 0 bases from V and 1 base from J; bases unmatched to any gene: 12. This CDR3 has 18 residues. CDR3 DNA sequence: TGTGCCAGCAGCGTAGGGCCCCCTCAGGGGGACCGGAACACTGAAGCTTTCTTT. This codes for CASSVGPPQGDRNTEAFF.

The chain employs TRBV25-1 and TRBJ2-1; the match to TRBD2 covers 10 bases. Unmatched junction bases numbered 6, after V lost 1 base and J lost 9 bases. The CDR3 length is 15 residues. The V gene's germline CDR1 is MGHDK and CDR2 SYGVNS. In DNA form, the CDR3 reads TGTGCCAGCAGTGAATCGGGACTAGCGAGCGGTGAGCAGTTCTTC. It encodes CASSESGLASGEQFF.

This clone showed up just a few times. The chain uses TRBV28 and TRBJ2-7, with TRBD2 matching over 8 bases. CDR1 and CDR2 from the germline V gene are MDHEN and SYDVKM. V gave up 5 bases and J gave up 2 bases; unmatched junction bases: 2. The CDR3 is 13 amino acids. The CDR3 coding sequence is TGTGCCAGCAGTAGCGGGAGCCCCTACGAGCAGTACTTC. It specifies CASSSGSPYEQYF.

The chain links TRBV4-2 to TRBJ2-2; TRBD1 agrees at 9 bases. CDR1 and CDR2 (germline): LGHNA, YNFKEQ. V gave up 1 base and J gave up 3 bases; unmatched junction bases: 6. CDR3 size: 17 residues. CDR3 loop: CASSQATGGPYTGELFF. The CDR3 DNA sequence: TGTGCCAGCAGCCAAGCTACAGGGGGCCCTTACACCGGGGAGCTGTTTTTT.

The chain combines TRBV6-1 with TRBJ1-2, with D maybe TRBD1 (5 bases). The V end was cut by 6 bases, the J end by 4 bases, with 12 bases between. This CDR3 contains 13 residues. CDR1 and CDR2 (germline): MNHNS, SASEGT. CDR3 sequence (DNA): TGTGCCAGCAGAGTAGCGGGGACCTATGGCTACACCTTC. It codes for CASRVAGTYGYTF.

The chain combines TRBV7-9 with TRBJ2-1; 10 bases match TRBD2. V gave up 5 bases and J gave up 1 base; unmatched junction bases: 8. CDR3 length: 17 residues. Germline lookup yields CDR1 SEHNR and CDR2 FQNEAQ (reference sequence). CDR3 coding DNA: TGTGCCAGCAGCCGGCTAGCGGGAGAGTTATCCTACAATGAGCAGTTCTTC. Translated: CASSRLAGELSYNEQFF. The entire variable domain, with the rest obtained from reference TRBV7-9 and TRBJ2-1, is as follows: DTGVSQNPRHKITKRGQNVTFRCDPISEHNRLYWYRQTLGQGPEFLTYFQNEAQLEKSRLLSDRFSAERPKGSFSTLEIQRTEQGDSAMYLCASSRLAGELSYNEQFFGPGTRLTVL.

V is TRBV19 and J is TRBJ2-7, with 8 bases lining up with TRBD2. This CDR3 comprises 15 residues. V shed 5 bases and J 6 bases; nucleotides not matched to a gene: 12. Germline CDR1 is LNHDA and CDR2 is SQIVND (reference sequence). This chain's CDR3 is CASSQTPGLVGEQYF. For the CDR3, the DNA is TGTGCCAGTAGTCAAACTCCGGGACTAGTGGGCGAGCAGTACTTC.

The gene calls are TRBV7-8 and TRBJ1-5, with a possible D match to TRBD1 (5 bases). The V end lost 4 bases, the J end lost 7 bases, and 11 bases lay between the germline ends. The length of the CDR3 is 13 residues. CDR1 and CDR2 from the germline V gene are SGHVS and FQNEAQ. Written as DNA, the CDR3 is TGTGCCAGCAGCTGGGGGGTCCCCCAGCCCCAGCATTTT. Its translation is CASSWGVPQPQHF.

The rearrangement links TRBV18 to TRBJ1-1, with D perhaps TRBD1 (6 bases). Trimming stripped 3 bases from V and 8 bases from J, with 13 bases between. CDR3 length equals 13 residues. Germline CDR1 and CDR2: KGHSH and LQKENI. As DNA, the CDR3 is TGTGCCAGCTCACCTGGCGGGGGCTTGGAAGCTTTCTTT. It yields the protein CASSPGGGLEAFF.

This clone was observed a single time. The J gene is TRBJ1-3, the V gene TRBV29-1; a possible D gene is TRBD1 (6 bases). The germline gives CDR1 SQVTM, CDR2 ANQGSEA. The CDR3 spans 13 residues. With 7 bases removed from V and 2 bases from J, the gap between germline ends came to 12 bases. CDR3 amino acids: CSATGNTGNTIYF. The CDR3 coding sequence is TGCAGCGCTACAGGGAATACTGGAAACACCATATATTTT.

The rearrangement links TRBV11-2 to TRBJ2-7, with TRBD1 matching 7 bases. CDR1 and CDR2 (germline): SGHAT, FQNNGV. The CDR3 is 11 residues long. The ends lost 5 bases at V and 9 bases at J; junction bases unmatched: 4. The CDR3 loop is CASSPRDRQYF. Written as DNA, the CDR3 is TGTGCCAGCAGCCCGAGGGACAGGCAGTACTTC.

The CDR3 loop reads CASSFPGPLMNTEAFF. CDR3 DNA: TGCGCCAGCAGCTTCCCGGGTCCGCTCATGAACACTGAAGCTTTCTTT. This chain joins TRBV5-1 and TRBJ1-1; D is uncertain. The germline CDR1 and CDR2 sequences are SGHRS and YFSETQ. The V gene lost 2 bases and the J gene lost 0 bases, with 14 bases spanning the gap. The CDR3 is 16 residues long.

V is TRBV6-6 and J is TRBJ2-1, with no clear D. The V gene's germline CDR1 is MNHNY and CDR2 SVGAGI (reference sequence). This CDR3 contains 11 residues. The V end was cut by 5 bases, the J end by 9 bases, with 8 bases between. The CDR3 sequence is CASSSLLEQFF. CDR3 DNA sequence: TGTGCCAGCAGTAGCCTCCTTGAGCAGTTCTTC.

The rearrangement links TRBV27 to TRBJ1-5; 7 bases fit TRBD1. Germline V gives CDR1 MNHEY, CDR2 SMNVEV (reference sequence). This CDR3 comprises 18 residues. V dropped 6 bases and J dropped 6; count of bases not matched to a gene: 20. CDR3 residues: CASSRWTGRTGISQPQHF. The DNA of the CDR3 is TGTGCCAGCAGCCGTTGGACCGGGCGGACAGGAATAAGTCAGCCCCAGCATTTT.